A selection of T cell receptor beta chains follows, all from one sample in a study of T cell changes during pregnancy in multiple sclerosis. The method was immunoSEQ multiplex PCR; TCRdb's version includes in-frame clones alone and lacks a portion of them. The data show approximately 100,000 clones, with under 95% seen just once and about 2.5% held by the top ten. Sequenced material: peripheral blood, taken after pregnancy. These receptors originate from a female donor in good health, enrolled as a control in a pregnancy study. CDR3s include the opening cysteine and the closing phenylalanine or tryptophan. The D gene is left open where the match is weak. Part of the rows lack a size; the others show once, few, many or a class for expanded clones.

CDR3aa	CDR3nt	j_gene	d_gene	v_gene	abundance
CSLAAGGAFTDTQYF	TGCAGCCTGGCGGCGGGGGGCGCATTCACAGATACGCAGTATTTT	TRBJ2-3	TRBD2	TRBV29-1	.
CASSPAPDSSYEQYF	TGTGCCAGTAGTCCTGCCCCGGACAGTTCCTACGAGCAGTACTTC	TRBJ2-7	.	TRBV19	.
CASSVDEGNIQYF	TGTGCCAGCAGCGTAGACGAGGGAAACATTCAGTACTTC	TRBJ2-4	.	TRBV9	.
CASSYSAGPTFEQYF	TGTGCCAGCAGTTACTCGGCAGGGCCTACCTTCGAGCAGTACTTC	TRBJ2-7	.	TRBV6-5	.
CASSEEELGTGGRIQYF	TGTGCCAGCAGTGAAGAGGAGCTTGGGACAGGGGGTCGCATTCAGTACTTC	TRBJ2-4	TRBD1	TRBV6-1	.
CASSSTGGGEKLFF	TGTGCCAGCAGTTCGACAGGCGGTGGTGAAAAACTGTTTTTT	TRBJ1-4	.	TRBV28	.
CASRANFYEQFF	TGTGCCAGCAGGGCAAATTTCTATGAGCAGTTCTTC	TRBJ2-1	.	TRBV2	.
CASSQGSARSLAKNIQYF	TGCGCCAGCAGCCAAGGAAGCGCGAGGAGTCTAGCCAAAAACATTCAGTACTTC	TRBJ2-4	.	TRBV4-1	.
CASSPPGLEQYF	TGTGCCAGCTCACCACCGGGGCTCGAGCAGTACTTC	TRBJ2-7	.	TRBV18	few
CASRPPSDNEQFF	TGTGCCAGCAGGCCTCCTAGTGACAATGAGCAGTTCTTC	TRBJ2-1	.	TRBV7-6	.
CASSPPGLPNPYEQYF	TGTGCCAGCAGCCCCCCCGGACTACCAAACCCCTACGAGCAGTACTTC	TRBJ2-7	.	TRBV7-9	.
CASSPLAPTQDTYEQYF	TGTGCCAGCTCACCACTGGCACCAACCCAAGATACCTACGAGCAGTACTTC	TRBJ2-7	.	TRBV18	.
CASSLEQGWTGELFF	TGTGCCAGCAGCTTGGAACAGGGCTGGACCGGGGAGCTGTTTTTT	TRBJ2-2	.	TRBV5-5	.
CASSENSGGNNEQFF	TGTGCCAGCTCAGAAAATAGCGGGGGGAACAATGAGCAGTTCTTC	TRBJ2-1	TRBD2	TRBV18	.
CASSVGRNSYEQYF	TGTGCCAGCAGCGTAGGCAGAAATTCCTACGAGCAGTACTTC	TRBJ2-7	.	TRBV9	once
CASSLLRAGGYNEQFF	TGTGCCAGCAGCTTATTGAGGGCGGGAGGCTACAATGAGCAGTTCTTC	TRBJ2-1	TRBD2	TRBV7-9	.
CASSDTGLVNEQFF	TGCGCCAGCAGTGATACAGGGTTGGTCAATGAGCAGTTCTTC	TRBJ2-1	.	TRBV10-1	.
CASSLFAGNRNEQFF	TGTGCCAGCAGTTTATTTGCCGGGAATCGAAATGAGCAGTTCTTC	TRBJ2-1	.	TRBV27	.
CASSDSASGDTDTQYF	TGTGCCAGCAGTGACTCCGCTAGCGGGGACACAGATACGCAGTATTTT	TRBJ2-3	TRBD2	TRBV6-4	once
CASSLGQGGQPQHF	TGTGCCAGCAGCTTGGGACAGGGCGGTCAGCCCCAGCATTTT	TRBJ1-5	TRBD1	TRBV7-8	.
CASSPTGFEETQYF	TGTGCCAGCAGCCCGACGGGTTTTGAGGAGACCCAGTACTTC	TRBJ2-5	.	TRBV7-9	.
CASSELAPTYEQYF	TGTGCCAGCAGCGAATTAGCACCAACCTACGAGCAGTACTTC	TRBJ2-7	.	TRBV28	.